The 8 T cell receptor beta chains given below trace back to one sample, sequenced in a study of blood T cell repertoires in COVID-19. Using immunoSEQ multiplex PCR, the repertoire was profiled, and TCRdb retains in-frame clones only, with some absent. The sample gives approximately 27,000 clones, approximately 80% of which show up once; approximately 24% is in the top ten. The specimen sequenced was peripheral blood. The receptors shown here come from a human donor in a cohort sampled during active COVID-19.

V usage is TRBV11-2 and J usage is TRBJ2-7, with a possible D match to TRBD1 (5 bases). Germline-derived CDR1 and CDR2 are SGHAT and FQNNGV. The ends were cut back, 1 base at V and 0 bases at J, with 19 bases in the middle. The CDR3 is 18 amino acids. The CDR3 spells CASSLGIPQGRSSYEQYF. CDR3 in DNA: TGTGCCAGCAGCTTAGGAATTCCCCAGGGTCGAAGCTCCTACGAGCAGTACTTC. The full variable domain, rest sourced from reference TRBV11-2 and TRBJ2-7, is EAGVAQSPRYKIIEKRQSVAFWCNPISGHATLYWYQQILGQGPKLLIQFQNNGVVDDSQLPKDRFSAERLKGVDSTLKIQPAKLEDSAVYLCASSLGIPQGRSSYEQYFGPGTRLTVT.

The chain joins TRBV7-9 to TRBJ2-6; D may be TRBD1 (5 bases). Germline V gene data show CDR1 as SEHNR and CDR2 as FQNEAQ (reference sequence). The length of the CDR3 is 16 residues. With 3 bases removed from V and 0 bases from J, the gap between germline ends came to 9 bases. CDR3 in amino acids: CASSFDSGSGANVLTF. The CDR3 DNA reads TGTGCCAGCAGCTTTGACAGTGGCTCTGGGGCCAACGTCCTGACTTTC.

J is TRBJ1-5 and V is TRBV19, with a weak D call TRBD1 (5 bases). Germline CDR1 and CDR2: LNHDA and SQIVND (reference sequence). This CDR3 contains 14 residues. The V gene lost 5 bases and the J gene lost 7 bases, with 15 bases spanning the gap. The CDR3 region has the DNA TGTGCCAGTAGTTATAGAGGGGAGGAACAGCCCCAGCATTTT. This codes for CASSYRGEEQPQHF.

In this sample, this clone turned up once. The V and J genes are TRBV10-2 and TRBJ2-7, with a possible D match to TRBD2 (5 bases). The V gene lost 8 bases and the J gene lost 1 base, with 6 bases spanning the gap. Germline values: CDR1 WSHSY, CDR2 SAAADI. The length of the CDR3 is 11 residues. CDR3 region: CASRDSYEQYF. CDR3 nucleotide sequence: TGCGCCAGCCGGGATTCCTACGAGCAGTACTTC.

This clone was seen once. The chain carries TRBV6-5 and TRBJ2-1, with TRBD2 identical over 12 bases. This CDR3 is 16 amino acids long. CDR1 is MNHEY, CDR2 SVGAGI, per germline. After removal of 2 bases from V and 6 bases from J, the junction contained 5 bases not matched to a gene. CDR3 sequence: CASSYLAGGQGNEQFF. The CDR3 nucleotides read TGTGCCAGCAGTTACCTAGCGGGGGGGCAGGGCAATGAGCAGTTCTTC.

This clone was found once. V gene TRBV5-1 combines with J gene TRBJ2-3; 9 positions match TRBD1. The V and J ends lost 1 base and 6 bases, in that order; junction bases with no gene match: 9. Germline CDR1 and CDR2: SGHRS and YFSETQ. This CDR3 region has 16 residues. CDR3 coding DNA: TGCGCCAGCAGCTTGTGGGGGACAGGGACCATGGATACGCAGTATTTT. It yields the protein CASSLWGTGTMDTQYF.

V usage is TRBV4-1 and J usage is TRBJ1-1; D might be TRBD1 (6 bases). V was clipped by 4 bases and J by 0 bases, with 15 bases between them. This CDR3 contains 16 residues. Germline lookup yields CDR1 MGHRA and CDR2 YSYEKL. The CDR3, as DNA: TGCGCCAGCAGCCTTCCGGACAGTTTGATGAACACTGAAGCTTTCTTT. This sequence encodes CASSLPDSLMNTEAFF.

This clone has more than one count but fewer than ten. The rearrangement links TRBV5-6 to TRBJ1-6; D is unresolved. CDR3 size: 12 residues. Germline assignment: CDR1 SGHDT and CDR2 YYEEEE. V gave up 4 bases and J gave up 9 bases, with 8 bases separating them. The CDR3 region has the DNA TGTGCCAGCAGCACGGTGTCTTCACCCCTCCACTTT. It codes for CASSTVSSPLHF. Combining the CDR3 with reference TRBV5-6 and TRBJ1-6 gives the whole variable domain DAGVTQSPTHLIKTRGQQVTLRCSPKSGHDTVSWYQQALGQGPQFIFQYYEEEERQRGNFPDRFSGHQFPNYSSELNVNALLLGDSALYLCASSTVSSPLHFGNGTRLTVT.